This passage covers 12 T cell receptor beta chains from one sample sequenced in a study of T cells in Graves' hyperthyroidism and ophthalmopathy. Amplification yielded TCR beta CDR3 regions, with RNA transcripts as the source. When the TCR CDR3 underwent first-round RT-PCR, the HTBI primer set was used. MiXCR, applied by TCRdb to the multiplex PCR reads, yields one record per CDR3 protein. The data contain 300,000 to 400,000 distinct CDR3 sequences, over 10% of them singletons. The sequenced sample consisted of blood. All receptors derive from a woman younger than 30 with Graves' hyperthyroidism.

This clonotype appeared many times. This chain connects TRBV20-1 to TRBJ1-2; D may be TRBD1 (5 bases). V shed 0 bases and J shed 7 bases, with 12 bases lying between them. The CDR3 runs 13 residues. Germline-derived CDR1 and CDR2 are DFQATT and SNEGSKA (reference sequence). CDR3: CSARDLRGSGYTF. DNA for the CDR3: TGCAGTGCTAGAGACCTCCGGGGGAGTGGCTACACCTTC.

This chain uses TRBV2 with TRBJ1-2, with D possibly TRBD1 on 6 matching bases. Germline V gene data show CDR1 as SNHLY and CDR2 as FYNNEI. This CDR3 region has 14 residues. The ends were cut back, 6 bases at V and 1 base at J, with 12 bases in the middle. This chain's CDR3 is CASRIGQNNYGYTF. The CDR3 DNA reads TGTGCCAGCAGGATTGGACAGAATAACTATGGCTACACCTTC.

This clonotype was detected many times. The chain links TRBV3-1 to TRBJ2-7; unclear D gene. The CDR3 consists of 14 residues. The germline gives CDR1 LGHDT, CDR2 YNNKEL (reference sequence). V was clipped by 8 bases and J by 0 bases, with 14 bases between them. DNA for the CDR3: TGTGCCAGCTCCCCTCAGGTCTTCTCCTACGAGCAGTACTTC. Translation gives CASSPQVFSYEQYF.

This clonotype occurred a few times. The chain combines TRBV3-1 with TRBJ1-3; D gene uncertain. The CDR3 extends over 14 amino acids. The germline gives CDR1 LGHDT, CDR2 YNNKEL (reference sequence). V was pared by 4 bases and J by 8 bases, with 15 bases between. This CDR3 reads CASSPPGPWDTIYF. The CDR3 nucleotides are TGTGCCAGCAGCCCCCCCGGCCCTTGGGACACCATATATTTT.

This clonotype was seen repeatedly, ten times or more. The CDR3 region has the DNA TGTGCCAGCAAGTACCAGGGTTGGAATCAGCCCCAGCATTTT. It codes for CASKYQGWNQPQHF. The V and J genes are TRBV28 and TRBJ1-5; a weak D match, TRBD1 (5 bases). Trimming removed 7 bases at V and 4 bases at J, with 14 bases between. CDR1 is MDHEN and CDR2 is SYDVKM in the germline V gene. The CDR3 length is 14 residues.

This clonotype has ten or more counts. J is TRBJ2-5 and V is TRBV7-3, with D maybe TRBD2 (5 bases). Deletions cut 5 bases from V and 2 bases from J, with 24 bases between. In germline, CDR1 is SGHTA, CDR2 FQGTGA. CDR3 length equals 18 residues. CDR3 sequence (DNA): TGTGCCAGCAGCCCCCGACTCCCCGGGGAACCATGGCAAGAGACCCAGTACTTC. Residues: CASSPRLPGEPWQETQYF. The full variable domain, its missing parts supplied by reference TRBV7-3 and TRBJ2-5, is GAGVSQTPSNKVTEKGKYVELRCDPISGHTALYWYRQSLGQGPEFLIYFQGTGAADDSGLPNDRFFAVRPEGSVSTLKIQRTERGDSAVYLCASSPRLPGEPWQETQYFGPGTRLLVL.

The chain has TRBV7-2 and TRBJ2-1, with 13 positions matching TRBD2. V gave up 5 bases and J gave up 9 bases; unmatched junction bases: 4. Per the germline V gene, CDR1 is SGHTA and CDR2 is FQGNSA. The CDR3 has 14 amino acids. The CDR3 DNA sequence: TGTGCCAGCAGCAACCGGACTAGCGGGGGTGAGCAGTTCTTC. It codes for CASSNRTSGGEQFF.

The J gene is TRBJ2-1, the V gene TRBV4-3, with TRBD2 as a possible D gene (6 bases). The V end lost 2 bases, the J end lost 4 bases, and 21 bases lay between the germline ends. The length of the CDR3 is 18 residues. Germline assignment: CDR1 LGHNA and CDR2 YSLEER. CDR3 protein: CASSQLPTSPLTYNEQFF. Here the CDR3 DNA reads TGCGCCAGCAGCCAACTTCCGACTAGTCCCTTAACTTACAATGAGCAGTTCTTC.

In its sample, this clonotype was seen many times. The J gene is TRBJ2-7, the V gene TRBV12-3 or TRBV12-4, with D maybe TRBD1 (5 bases). This CDR3 has 16 amino acids. The V and J ends lost 5 bases and 6 bases respectively, with 23 bases between them. The CDR3 coding sequence is TGTGCCAGCAGTCCAGGGCCGCTCCCTACCGTGGGCGAGCAGTACTTC. It is translated as CASSPGPLPTVGEQYF.

This clonotype has at least ten counts. This rearrangement joins TRBV7-6 to TRBJ2-7, with TRBD1 as a possible D gene (5 bases). CDR3 length equals 16 residues. Germline CDR1 reads SGHVS; CDR2 reads FNYEAQ. V dropped 5 bases and J dropped 3 bases, with 20 bases sitting between them. The CDR3 DNA sequence: TGTGCCAGCAGCCGATCCCTCGGGTCGCAGGGCTACGAGCAGTACTTC. Translating it yields CASSRSLGSQGYEQYF.

This clonotype came up many times. The V gene is TRBV5-1, the J gene TRBJ2-3; perhaps TRBD1 as D (5 bases). V lost 1 base and J lost 0, with 15 bases in between. Per germline, CDR1 SGHRS and CDR2 YFSETQ. This CDR3 contains 17 residues. CDR3 protein: CASSLRGHPSSTDTQYF. CDR3 coding DNA: TGCGCCAGCAGCTTGAGGGGTCATCCTTCTAGCACAGATACGCAGTATTTT.

This chain uses TRBV20-1 with TRBJ2-7, with TRBD2 matching 15 bases. The CDR3 contains 17 residues. Germline CDR1 and CDR2: DFQATT and SNEGSKA (reference sequence). CDR3 sequence reads: CAAQTPGTSGRPYEQYF. CDR3 in DNA: TGCGCCGCACAAACCCCAGGGACTAGCGGGAGGCCCTACGAGCAGTACTTC.